This TCR beta chain was sequenced during a study of cytomegalovirus exposure and HLA in healthy donors. Study conclusions and caveats: Rarity held for most TCR sequences, but there were some public TCRs that occurred in many donors. Reported results showed that the classifier diagnosed cytomegalovirus status with high specificity and sensitivity. Under in vitro conditions, three CMV-associated chains were confirmed as specific for CMV antigens.

A word on this clone: Its target is not known.

Measured with immunoSEQ multiplex PCR; TCRdb has only the in-frame clones, and not every one. The repertoire includes roughly 180,000 clones, roughly nine tenths of them detected once, and 7.2% sits in the top ten. Trimming stripped 3 bases from V and 4 bases from J, with 16 bases between. This CDR3 comprises 15 residues. Germline V gene sequence: CDR1 GTSNPN, CDR2 SVGIG (reference sequence). J is TRBJ1-5 and V is TRBV30; D gene uncertain. The TCR sequence derives from a man younger than 40 in good health and CMV-seropositive. Material: PBMCs. The CDR3 DNA reads TGTGCCTGGAGGGGTGGGCAGACGAGGAATCAGCCCCAGCATTTT. Protein: CAWRGGQTRNQPQHF.